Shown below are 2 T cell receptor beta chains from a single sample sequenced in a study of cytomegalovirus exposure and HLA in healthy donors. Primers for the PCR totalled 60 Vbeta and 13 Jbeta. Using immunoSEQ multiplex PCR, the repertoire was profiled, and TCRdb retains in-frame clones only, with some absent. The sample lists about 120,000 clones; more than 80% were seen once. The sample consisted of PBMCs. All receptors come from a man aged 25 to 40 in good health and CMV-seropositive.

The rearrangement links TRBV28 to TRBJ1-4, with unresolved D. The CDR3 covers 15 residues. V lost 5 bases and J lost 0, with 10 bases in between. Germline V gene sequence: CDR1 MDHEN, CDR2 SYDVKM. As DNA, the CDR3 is TGTGCCAGCAGTACTACCTCGACAACTAATGAAAAACTGTTTTTT. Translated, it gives CASSTTSTTNEKLFF.

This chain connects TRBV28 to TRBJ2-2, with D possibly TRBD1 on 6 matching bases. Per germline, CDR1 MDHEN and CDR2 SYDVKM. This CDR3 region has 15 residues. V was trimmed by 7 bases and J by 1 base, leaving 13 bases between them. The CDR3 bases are TGTGCCAGCATCTATGGGACACAGAACACCGGGGAGCTGTTTTTT. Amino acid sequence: CASIYGTQNTGELFF.